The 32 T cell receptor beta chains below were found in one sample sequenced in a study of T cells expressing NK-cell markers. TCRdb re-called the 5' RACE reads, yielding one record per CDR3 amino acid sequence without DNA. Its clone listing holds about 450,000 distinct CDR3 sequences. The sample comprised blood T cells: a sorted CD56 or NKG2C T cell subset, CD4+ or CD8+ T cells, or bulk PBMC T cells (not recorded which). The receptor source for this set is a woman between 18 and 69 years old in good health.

The CDR3 spells CASSYDWTGGDGYTF. The rearrangement uses TRBV27 and TRBJ1-2; no DNA is available, so the TRBD1 call from TCRdb remains unchecked. The CDR3 spans 15 residues. Germline V gives CDR1 MNHEY, CDR2 SMNVEV (reference sequence).

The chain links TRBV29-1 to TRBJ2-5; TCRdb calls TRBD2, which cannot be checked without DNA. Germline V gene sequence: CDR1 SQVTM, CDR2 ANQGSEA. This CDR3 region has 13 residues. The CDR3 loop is CSVEEGPSETQYF.

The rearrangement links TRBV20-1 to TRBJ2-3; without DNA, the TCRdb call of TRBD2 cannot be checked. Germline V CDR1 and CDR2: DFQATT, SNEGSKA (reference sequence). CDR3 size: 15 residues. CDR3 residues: CSAPHSGWGADTQYF.

The CDR3 here is CASSYPTGDRTEAFF. The genes are TRBV6-5 and TRBJ1-1; TCRdb proposes TRBD1, but this gene call is untestable without DNA. The germline CDR1 and CDR2 sequences are MNHEY and SVGAGI. The length of the CDR3 is 15 residues.

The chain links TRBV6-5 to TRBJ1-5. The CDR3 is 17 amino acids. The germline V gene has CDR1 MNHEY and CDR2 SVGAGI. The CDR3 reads CASSSRPSTDSNQPQHF.

The CDR3 spells CASSLSENYGYTF. The chain couples TRBV7-9 to TRBJ1-2. Looked up from germline, CDR1 is SEHNR and CDR2 is FQNEAQ (reference sequence). The CDR3 length is 13 residues.

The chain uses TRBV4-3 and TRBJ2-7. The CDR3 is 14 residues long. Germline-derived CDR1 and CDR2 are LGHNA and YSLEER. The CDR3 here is CASSRSVSGGEQYF.

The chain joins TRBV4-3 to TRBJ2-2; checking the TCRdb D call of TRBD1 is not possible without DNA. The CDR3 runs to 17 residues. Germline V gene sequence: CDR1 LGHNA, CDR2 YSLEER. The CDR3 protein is CASSHSRDRGLGGELFF.

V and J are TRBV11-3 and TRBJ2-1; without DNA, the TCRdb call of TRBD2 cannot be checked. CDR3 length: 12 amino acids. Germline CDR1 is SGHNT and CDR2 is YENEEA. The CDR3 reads CASATSGNEQFF. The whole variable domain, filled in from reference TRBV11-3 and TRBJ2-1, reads EAGVVQSPRYKIIEKKQPVAFWCNPISGHNTLYWYLQNLGQGPELLIRYENEEAVDDSQLPKDRFSAERLKGVDSTLKIQPAELGDSAVYLCASATSGNEQFFGPGTRLTVL.

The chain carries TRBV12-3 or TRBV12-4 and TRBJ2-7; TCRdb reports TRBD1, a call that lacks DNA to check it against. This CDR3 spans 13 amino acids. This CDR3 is CASSQGTGIEQYF.

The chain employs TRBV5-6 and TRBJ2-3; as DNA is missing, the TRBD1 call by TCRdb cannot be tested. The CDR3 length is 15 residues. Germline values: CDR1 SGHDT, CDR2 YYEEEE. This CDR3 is CASSWGGQGEDTQYF.

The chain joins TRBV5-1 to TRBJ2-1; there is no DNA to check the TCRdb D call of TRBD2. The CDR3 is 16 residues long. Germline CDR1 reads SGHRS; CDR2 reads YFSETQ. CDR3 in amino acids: CASSSAGLAIIDEQFF.

This chain's CDR3 is CASSLSSRFYGYTF. The V call is TRBV7-8, the J call TRBJ1-2. This CDR3 is 14 amino acids long. Germline lookup yields CDR1 SGHVS and CDR2 FQNEAQ.

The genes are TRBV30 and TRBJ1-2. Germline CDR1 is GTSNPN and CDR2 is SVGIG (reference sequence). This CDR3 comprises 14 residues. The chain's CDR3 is CAWSDEGQNYGYTF.

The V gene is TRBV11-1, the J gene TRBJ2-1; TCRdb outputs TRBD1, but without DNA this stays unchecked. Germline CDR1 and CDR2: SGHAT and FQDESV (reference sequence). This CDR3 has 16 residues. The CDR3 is CASSSWGGRSLNEQFF. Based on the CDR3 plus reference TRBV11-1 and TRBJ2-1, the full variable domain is EAEVAQSPRYKITEKSQAVAFWCDPISGHATLYWYRQILGQGPELLVQFQDESVVDDSQLPKDRFSAERLKGVDSTLKIQPAELGDSAMYLCASSSWGGRSLNEQFFGPGTRLTVL.

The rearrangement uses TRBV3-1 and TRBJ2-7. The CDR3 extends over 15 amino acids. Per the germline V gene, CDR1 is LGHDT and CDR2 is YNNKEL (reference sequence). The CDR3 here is CASSQDQRQTYEQYF.

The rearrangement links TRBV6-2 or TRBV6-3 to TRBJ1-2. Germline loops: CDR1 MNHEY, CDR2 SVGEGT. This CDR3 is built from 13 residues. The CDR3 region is CAIQDNPYSGYTF.

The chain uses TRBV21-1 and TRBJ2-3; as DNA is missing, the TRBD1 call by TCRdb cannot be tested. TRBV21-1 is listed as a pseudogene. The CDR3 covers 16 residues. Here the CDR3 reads CASSKGRGGVTDTQYF.

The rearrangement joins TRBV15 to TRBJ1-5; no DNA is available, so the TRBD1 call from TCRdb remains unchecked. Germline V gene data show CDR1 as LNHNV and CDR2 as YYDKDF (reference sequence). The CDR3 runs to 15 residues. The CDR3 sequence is CATSRAGQGFQPQHF.

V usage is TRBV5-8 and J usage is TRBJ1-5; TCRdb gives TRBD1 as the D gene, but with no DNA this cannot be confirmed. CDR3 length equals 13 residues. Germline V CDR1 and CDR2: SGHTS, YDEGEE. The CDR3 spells CASSRDSHQPQHF.

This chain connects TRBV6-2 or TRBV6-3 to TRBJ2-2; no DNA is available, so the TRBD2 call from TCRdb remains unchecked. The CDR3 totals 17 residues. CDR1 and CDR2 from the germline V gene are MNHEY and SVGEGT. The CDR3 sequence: CASRPGLAGPNTGELFF.

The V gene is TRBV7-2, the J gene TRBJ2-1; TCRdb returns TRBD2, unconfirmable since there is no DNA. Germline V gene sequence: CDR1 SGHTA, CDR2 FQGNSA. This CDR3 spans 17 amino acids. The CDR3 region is CASSSRGVGGSYNEQFF.

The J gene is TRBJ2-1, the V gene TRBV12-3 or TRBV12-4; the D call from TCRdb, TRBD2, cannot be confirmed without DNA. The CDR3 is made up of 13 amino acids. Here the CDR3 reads CASTRGLTNEQFF.

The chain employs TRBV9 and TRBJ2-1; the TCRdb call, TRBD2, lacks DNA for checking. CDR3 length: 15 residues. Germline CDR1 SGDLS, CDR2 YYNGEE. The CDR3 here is CASSVLEAGVVEQFF.

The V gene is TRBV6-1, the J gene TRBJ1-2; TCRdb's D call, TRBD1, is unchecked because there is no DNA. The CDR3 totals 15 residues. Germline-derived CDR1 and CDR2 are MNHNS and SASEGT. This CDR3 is CASKVGGQGEGGYTF.

CDR3 in amino acids: CASPTGNTIYF. J is TRBJ1-3 and V is TRBV18. This CDR3 has 11 residues. CDR1 and CDR2 (germline): KGHSH, LQKENI.

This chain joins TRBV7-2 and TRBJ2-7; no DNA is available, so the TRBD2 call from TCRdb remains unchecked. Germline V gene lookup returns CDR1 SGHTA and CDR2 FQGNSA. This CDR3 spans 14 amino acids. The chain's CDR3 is CASSQTSGSYEQYF.

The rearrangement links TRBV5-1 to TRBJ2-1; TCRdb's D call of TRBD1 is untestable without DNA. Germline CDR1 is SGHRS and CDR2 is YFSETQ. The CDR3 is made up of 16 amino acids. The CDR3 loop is CASSLGQVGPYNEQFF. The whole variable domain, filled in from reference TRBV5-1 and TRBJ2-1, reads KAGVTQTPRYLIKTRGQQVTLSCSPISGHRSVSWYQQTPGQGLQFLFEYFSETQRNKGNFPGRFSGRQFSNSRSEMNVSTLELGDSALYLCASSLGQVGPYNEQFFGPGTRLTVL.

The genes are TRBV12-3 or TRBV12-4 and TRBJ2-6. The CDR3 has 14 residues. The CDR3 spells CASSENSGANVLTF.

This CDR3 reads CSVEDGTVKGWNEQFF. The chain employs TRBV29-1 and TRBJ2-1; TCRdb gives TRBD1 as the D gene, but with no DNA this cannot be confirmed. CDR3 length equals 16 residues. Germline CDR1 and CDR2: SQVTM and ANQGSEA.

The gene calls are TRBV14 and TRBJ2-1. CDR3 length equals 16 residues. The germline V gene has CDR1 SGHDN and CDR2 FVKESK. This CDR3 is CASSQVGRSSYNEQFF.

CDR3 sequence reads: CASSELGAPRDRNEKLFF. V and J are TRBV25-1 and TRBJ1-4; TCRdb's D gene call, TRBD1, goes unchecked for lack of DNA. The CDR3 is 18 amino acids. Germline CDR1 reads MGHDK; CDR2 reads SYGVNS.